The 11 T cell receptor beta chains below were found in one sample sequenced in a study of T cell clonotyping in hematopoietic cell transplantation. TCRdb keeps only in-frame clones here, not all; method: immunoSEQ multiplex PCR. The repertoire consists of about 4,400 clones, with 65% to 80% occurring once and the leading ten covering approximately 9.3%. The specimen comprised PBMCs, sampled 100 days after allogeneic stem cell transplant. Receptor source: a male patient between 55 and 70 years old who had an allogeneic stem cell transplant, so the T cells may come from the graft donor. Some clones in this sample may be carry-over from other donors' samples.

The J gene is TRBJ1-1, the V gene TRBV30; 7 bases are shared with TRBD1. Germline lookup yields CDR1 GTSNPN and CDR2 SVGIG (reference sequence). After removal of 2 bases from V and 2 bases from J, the junction contained 11 bases not matched to a gene. This CDR3 comprises 16 residues. The CDR3 DNA follows: TGTGCCTGGAGTATACATCTGGGACAGCAAAACACTGAAGCTTTCTTT. Its translation is CAWSIHLGQQNTEAFF.

This clone was recorded once. V gene TRBV7-8 combines with J gene TRBJ2-7; 9 positions match TRBD1. Trimming at V came to 0 bases and at J to 6 bases, leaving 6 bases not matched to a gene. The germline CDR1 and CDR2 sequences are SGHVS and FQNEAQ. CDR3 size: 15 residues. DNA of the CDR3: TGTGCCAGCAGCTTAGCGTTTGGGACAGGGAGCGAGCAGTACTTC. Translating gives CASSLAFGTGSEQYF.

This clone was seen once. The chain couples TRBV11-3 to TRBJ2-5; tentatively, D is TRBD1 or TRBD2 (6 bases each). Germline loops: CDR1 SGHNT, CDR2 YENEEA. The CDR3 consists of 16 residues. The V gene lost 2 bases and the J gene lost 6 bases, with 19 bases spanning the gap. The CDR3, as DNA: TGTGCCAGCAGCTTATGGTCGGGGGTGAGGGGGAAGACCCAGTACTTC. Protein product: CASSLWSGVRGKTQYF.

This clone appeared a single time. The genes are TRBV7-2 and TRBJ1-1; 7 bases match TRBD1. V dropped 5 bases and J dropped 5; count of bases not matched to a gene: 11. Germline V gives CDR1 SGHTA, CDR2 FQGNSA. The CDR3 has 15 amino acids. The CDR3 loop is CASSGRQGSGTEAFF. The CDR3 DNA reads TGTGCCAGCAGCGGACGACAGGGCTCGGGGACTGAAGCTTTCTTT. The full variable domain, rest sourced from reference TRBV7-2 and TRBJ1-1, is GAGVSQSPSNKVTEKGKDVELRCDPISGHTALYWYRQSLGQGLEFLIYFQGNSAPDKSGLPSDRFSAERTGGSVSTLTIQRTQQEDSAVYLCASSGRQGSGTEAFFGQGTRLTVV.

The gene calls are TRBV25-1 and TRBJ2-1; D call uncertain. Per the germline V gene, CDR1 is MGHDK and CDR2 is SYGVNS. This CDR3 is 14 amino acids long. With 7 bases removed from V and 5 bases from J, the gap between germline ends came to 15 bases. The CDR3 reads CASTPVYSNNEQFF. CDR3 nucleotide sequence: TGTGCCAGCACCCCCGTTTACAGTAACAATGAGCAGTTCTTC.

Here the CDR3 reads CASSLNRQPNYGYTF. In DNA form, the CDR3 reads TGTGCCAGCAGCTTGAACCGACAGCCGAACTATGGCTACACCTTC. The chain recombines TRBV4-2 with TRBJ1-2; weak D call: TRBD1 (5 bases). Germline V CDR1 and CDR2: LGHNA, YNFKEQ. The CDR3 has 15 residues. Trimming pared 5 bases from V and 2 bases from J, leaving 15 bases between.

The genes are TRBV6-4 and TRBJ2-3, with 10 bases identical to TRBD2. There are 15 residues in the CDR3. CDR1 MRHNA and CDR2 SNTAGT come from the germline V gene. Germline trimming cut 7 bases from V and 1 base from J; bases unmatched to any gene: 5. Written as DNA, the CDR3 is TGTGCCAGCATCACCGGGACTAGCGGCACAGATACGCAGTATTTT. Translation: CASITGTSGTDTQYF.

The chain links TRBV19 to TRBJ1-1, with 8 positions matching TRBD1. Germline V gene data show CDR1 as LNHDA and CDR2 as SQIVND (reference sequence). CDR3 length: 16 residues. Losses at the gene ends were 8 bases for V and 3 bases for J; bases not matched to a gene: 14. CDR3 region: CASSLGQGILYTEAFF. CDR3 nucleotide sequence: TGTGCCAGTTCCCTTGGACAGGGTATCTTGTACACTGAAGCTTTCTTT.

This chain joins TRBV30 and TRBJ1-2; the D gene is possibly TRBD1 (5 bases). The CDR3 length is 14 residues. Germline V gives CDR1 GTSNPN, CDR2 SVGIG (reference sequence). Trimming removed 8 bases from V and 4 bases from J, with 20 bases in between. CDR3 DNA: TGTGCCGGGACCTTACGGGGCGTAGGCTATGGCTACACCTTC. Its translation is CAGTLRGVGYGYTF.

The genes are TRBV4-1 and TRBJ2-5, with D possibly matching TRBD2 (6 bases). From germline, CDR1 is MGHRA and CDR2 YSYEKL. The V and J ends lost 0 bases and 5 bases respectively, with 16 bases between them. This CDR3 region has 16 residues. In DNA, the CDR3 is TGCGCCAGCAGCCAAGAGGATGTAGGTGGGGGGGAGACCCAGTACTTC. Translated, it gives CASSQEDVGGGETQYF.

The chain combines TRBV2 with TRBJ1-5; perhaps TRBD1 as D (6 bases). The germline V gene has CDR1 SNHLY and CDR2 FYNNEI. The CDR3 has 16 amino acids. Trimming pared 2 bases from V and 4 bases from J, leaving 15 bases between. The DNA of the CDR3 is TGTGCCAGCAGTGAAAGGAAGGGGGGCCGGAATCAGCCCCAGCATTTT. Translated: CASSERKGGRNQPQHF.